This T cell receptor beta chain was documented in a study of response to subunit inactivated influenza vaccine. Study-wide results and limits: Authors suggested seasonal influenza vaccinations each recruit few new T cells.

Concerning this clonotype itself: What it binds is not known. Given a much more abundant clone one base away, this may be a read error.

MiXCR, applied by TCRdb to the RT-PCR reads, yields one record per CDR3 protein. Here the sample spans 650,000 to 850,000 distinct CDR3 sequences, roughly 14% being singletons. This CDR3 is 17 amino acids long. V lost 1 base and J 0 bases, leaving 15 bases between the germline ends. Germline V gene lookup returns CDR1 SEHNR and CDR2 FQNEAQ (reference sequence). This chain joins TRBV7-9 and TRBJ2-5; D is unclear. This clonotype originated in a man in his fifties or sixties who received an inactivated influenza vaccine. The sequenced sample was PBMCs from blood, obtained less than 15 days before vaccination. The CDR3 spells CASSLGWEIPYQETQYF. The CDR3 region has the DNA TGTGCCAGCAGCTTAGGGTGGGAAATCCCGTACCAAGAGACCCAGTACTTC.